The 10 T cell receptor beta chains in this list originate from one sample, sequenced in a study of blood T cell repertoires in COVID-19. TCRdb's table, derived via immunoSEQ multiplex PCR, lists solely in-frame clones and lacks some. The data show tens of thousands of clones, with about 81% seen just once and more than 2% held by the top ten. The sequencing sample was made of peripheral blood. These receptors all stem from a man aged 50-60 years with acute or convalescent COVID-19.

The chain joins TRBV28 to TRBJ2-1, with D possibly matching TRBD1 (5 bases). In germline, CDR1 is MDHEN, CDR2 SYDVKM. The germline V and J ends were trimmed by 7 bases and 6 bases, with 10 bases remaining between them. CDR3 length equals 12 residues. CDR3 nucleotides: TGTGCCAGCACCAACCAGGGCAATGAGCAGTTCTTC. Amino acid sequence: CASTNQGNEQFF.

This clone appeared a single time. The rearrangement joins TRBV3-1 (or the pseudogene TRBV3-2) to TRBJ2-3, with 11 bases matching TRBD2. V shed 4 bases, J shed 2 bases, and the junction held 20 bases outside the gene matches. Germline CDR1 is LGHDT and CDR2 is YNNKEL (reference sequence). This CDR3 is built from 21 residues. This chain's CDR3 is CASSLESSGRALVGNTDTQYF. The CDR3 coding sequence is TGTGCCAGCAGCCTTGAGAGTAGCGGGAGGGCCCTCGTCGGAAACACAGATACGCAGTATTTT.

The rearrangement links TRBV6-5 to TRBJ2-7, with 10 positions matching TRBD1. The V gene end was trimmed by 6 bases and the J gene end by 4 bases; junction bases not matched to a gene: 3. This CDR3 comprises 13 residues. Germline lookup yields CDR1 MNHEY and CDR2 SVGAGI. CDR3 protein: CASRQGQGYEQYF. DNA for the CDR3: TGTGCCAGCAGGCAGGGACAGGGGTACGAGCAGTACTTC.

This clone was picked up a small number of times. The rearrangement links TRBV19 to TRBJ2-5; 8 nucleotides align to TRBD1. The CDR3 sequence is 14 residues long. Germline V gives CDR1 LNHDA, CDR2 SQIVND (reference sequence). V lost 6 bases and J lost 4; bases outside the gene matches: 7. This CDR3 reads CASSDQGARETQYF. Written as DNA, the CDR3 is TGTGCCAGTAGCGACCAGGGGGCTCGAGAGACCCAGTACTTC.

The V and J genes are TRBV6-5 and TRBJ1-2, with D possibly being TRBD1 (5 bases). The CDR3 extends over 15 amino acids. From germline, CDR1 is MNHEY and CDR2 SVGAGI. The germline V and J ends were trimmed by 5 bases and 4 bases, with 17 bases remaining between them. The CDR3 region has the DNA TGTGCCAGCAGTACTAAGACAGCGAACCTCTATGGCTACACCTTC. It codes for CASSTKTANLYGYTF.

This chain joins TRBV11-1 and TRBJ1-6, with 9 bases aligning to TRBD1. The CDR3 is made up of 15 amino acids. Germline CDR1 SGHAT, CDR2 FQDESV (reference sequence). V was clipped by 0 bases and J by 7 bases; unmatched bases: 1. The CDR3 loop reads CASSLATGGNSPLHF. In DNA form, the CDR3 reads TGTGCCAGCAGCTTAGCGACAGGGGGGAATTCACCCCTCCACTTT. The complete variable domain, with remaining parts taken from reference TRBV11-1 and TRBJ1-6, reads EAEVAQSPRYKITEKSQAVAFWCDPISGHATLYWYRQILGQGPELLVQFQDESVVDDSQLPKDRFSAERLKGVDSTLKIQPAELGDSAMYLCASSLATGGNSPLHFGNGTRLTVT.

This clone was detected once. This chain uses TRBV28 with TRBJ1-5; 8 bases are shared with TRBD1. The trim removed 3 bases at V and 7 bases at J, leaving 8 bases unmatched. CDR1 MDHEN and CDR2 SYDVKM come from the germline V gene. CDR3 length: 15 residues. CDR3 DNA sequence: TGTGCCAGCAGTTTTACAGGGGGGTTTTTACAGCCCCAGCATTTT. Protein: CASSFTGGFLQPQHF.

The CDR3 DNA sequence: TGTGCCAGCAGCCCTGGGGGACTAGAGACCCAGTACTTC. Translation gives CASSPGGLETQYF. V usage is TRBV12-3 or TRBV12-4 and J usage is TRBJ2-5, with a weak D call TRBD2 (6 bases). Trimming stripped 6 bases from V and 4 bases from J, with 12 bases between. CDR3 length: 13 residues.

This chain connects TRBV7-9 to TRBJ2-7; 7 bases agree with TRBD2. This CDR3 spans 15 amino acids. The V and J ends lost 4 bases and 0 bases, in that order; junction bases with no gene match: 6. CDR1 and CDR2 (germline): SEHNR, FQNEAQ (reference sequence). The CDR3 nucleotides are TGTGCCAGCAGCTCACGGGGGGTCATCTCCTACGAGCAGTACTTC. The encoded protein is CASSSRGVISYEQYF.

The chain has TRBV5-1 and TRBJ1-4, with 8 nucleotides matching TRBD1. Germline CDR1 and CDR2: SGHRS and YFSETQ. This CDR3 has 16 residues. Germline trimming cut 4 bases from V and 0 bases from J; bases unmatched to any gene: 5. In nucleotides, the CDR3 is TGCGCCAGCAGCCGAGACAGGGGTGCAACTAATGAAAAACTGTTTTTT. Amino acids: CASSRDRGATNEKLFF.